Following are 10 T cell receptor beta chains from one sample sequenced in a study of regulatory and conventional T cells in RAG deficiency. Genomic DNA came from blood conventional CD4+ T cells gated CD25-low CD127-high. Clones were read by immunoSEQ multiplex PCR, and TCRdb kept only the in-frame ones, dropping some. There are 25,000 to 30,000 clones in the sample; nearly 95% occur only once, and approximately 0.18% lies in the top ten. The same specimen was also included in a second study, on regulatory T cells. That report notes: The primer mix had 52 TRBV and 13 TRBJ primers.

The sequencing sample was made of CD25- CD4+ T cells sorted from blood. The receptors originated from a human donor in good health.

The chain uses TRBV5-8 and TRBJ1-2; D ambiguous. The V gene's germline CDR1 is SGHTS and CDR2 YDEGEE. Trimming took 0 bases from V and 4 from J, leaving 10 bases between them. This CDR3 contains 14 residues. This CDR3 is CASSLAGRAYGYTF. CDR3 bases: TGTGCCAGCAGCTTGGCAGGCAGAGCCTATGGCTACACCTTC.

The rearrangement links TRBV7-2 to TRBJ2-7; no definite D call. V was clipped by 0 bases and J by 2 bases, with 5 bases between them. This CDR3 has 13 residues. CDR1 is SGHTA and CDR2 is FQGNSA in the germline V gene. Here the CDR3 reads CASSLASAYEQYF. The CDR3 region has the DNA TGTGCCAGCAGCTTAGCTTCAGCCTACGAGCAGTACTTC.

The count of this clone is one. V and J are TRBV9 and TRBJ2-2; D may be TRBD2 (6 bases). The CDR3 is made up of 17 amino acids. CDR1 and CDR2 (germline): SGDLS, YYNGEE. Trimming removed 4 bases from V and 4 bases from J, with 20 bases in between. CDR3 residues: CASSPRRGRATTGELFF. The CDR3, as DNA: TGTGCCAGCAGCCCACGGCGGGGCAGGGCGACCACCGGGGAGCTGTTTTTT.

The chain uses TRBV25-1 and TRBJ1-1; no clear D gene. The V gene lost 4 bases and the J gene lost 2 bases, with 11 bases spanning the gap. The CDR3 totals 14 residues. Germline V gene sequence: CDR1 MGHDK, CDR2 SYGVNS. The chain's CDR3 is CASSGALLNTEAFF. CDR3 DNA: TGTGCCAGCAGTGGAGCTCTTTTAAACACTGAAGCTTTCTTT.

This rearrangement joins TRBV2 to TRBJ1-2; maybe TRBD1 (5 bases). The CDR3 runs 12 residues. Germline lookup yields CDR1 SNHLY and CDR2 FYNNEI. Trimming left V 5 bases short and J 3 bases short, with 7 bases between. This CDR3 is CASSLGDYGYTF. For the CDR3, the DNA is TGTGCCAGCAGTCTAGGGGACTATGGCTACACCTTC.

J is TRBJ2-7 and V is TRBV6-6; D perhaps matches TRBD2 (6 bases). CDR1 and CDR2 (germline): MNHNY, SVGAGI (reference sequence). This CDR3 spans 15 amino acids. The V end lost 7 bases, the J end lost 0 bases, and 16 bases lay between the germline ends. In nucleotides, the CDR3 is TGTGCCAGCAATCGGATTATCGGGGGCTCCTACGAGCAGTACTTC. It is translated as CASNRIIGGSYEQYF.

The genes are TRBV9 and TRBJ1-3, with D perhaps TRBD1 (5 bases). Germline V gene lookup returns CDR1 SGDLS and CDR2 YYNGEE. Trimming took 3 bases from V and 8 from J, leaving 21 bases between them. The length of the CDR3 is 16 residues. The DNA for the CDR3 is TGTGCCAGCAGCGAGTTCTCAGGGCCCTCTGGCTACACCATATATTTT. It codes for CASSEFSGPSGYTIYF.

This clone came up once. The chain employs TRBV6-5 and TRBJ1-1, with D possibly being TRBD1 (6 bases). The germline V gene has CDR1 MNHEY and CDR2 SVGAGI. V lost 2 bases to trimming and J lost 4 bases, with 14 bases between them. The CDR3 runs 15 residues. CDR3 in amino acids: CASSYRRTGLTEAFF. As DNA, the CDR3 is TGTGCCAGCAGTTACAGGCGAACAGGGCTCACTGAAGCTTTCTTT.

The chain has TRBV27 and TRBJ1-4, with TRBD1 identical over 8 bases. Germline CDR1 reads MNHEY; CDR2 reads SMNVEV (reference sequence). V lost 6 bases and J lost 0; bases outside the gene matches: 0. The CDR3 extends over 14 amino acids. CDR3 sequence: CASRDRATNEKLFF. CDR3 coding DNA: TGTGCCAGCAGGGACAGGGCAACTAATGAAAAACTGTTTTTT.

The chain couples TRBV5-8 to TRBJ2-3; D is unresolved. The CDR3 has 12 residues. Germline V gene lookup returns CDR1 SGHTS and CDR2 YDEGEE. V shed 4 bases and J shed 5 bases, with 8 bases lying between them. CDR3 region: CASSLPLDTQYF. The CDR3 region has the DNA TGTGCCAGCAGCCTACCCTTAGATACGCAGTATTTT.